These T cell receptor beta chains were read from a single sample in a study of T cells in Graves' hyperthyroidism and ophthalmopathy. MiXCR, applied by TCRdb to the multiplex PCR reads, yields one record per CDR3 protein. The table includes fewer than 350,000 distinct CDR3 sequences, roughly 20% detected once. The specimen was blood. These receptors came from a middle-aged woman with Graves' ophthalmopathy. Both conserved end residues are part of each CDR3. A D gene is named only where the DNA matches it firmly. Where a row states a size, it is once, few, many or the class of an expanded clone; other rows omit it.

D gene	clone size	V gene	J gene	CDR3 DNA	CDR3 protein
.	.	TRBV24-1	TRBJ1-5	TGTGCCACCGCAAATATTGGGCCATTTCGGCAAGGCCAGCCCCAGCATTTT	CATANIGPFRQGQPQHF
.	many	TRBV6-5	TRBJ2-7	TGTGCCAGCAGTCGACTAGTAGGCTACGAGCAGTACTTC	CASSRLVGYEQYF
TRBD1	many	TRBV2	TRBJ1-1	TGTGCCAGCAGTATAACCCCAGGGGGCACTGAAGCTTTCTTT	CASSITPGGTEAFF
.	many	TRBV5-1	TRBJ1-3	TGCGCCAGCAGCAGCGGACAATCTGGAAACACCATATATTTT	CASSSGQSGNTIYF
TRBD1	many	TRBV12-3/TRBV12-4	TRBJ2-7	TGTGCCAGCGGGCAGGGGGTAGTTTACGAGCAGTACTTC	CASGQGVVYEQYF
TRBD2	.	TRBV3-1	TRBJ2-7	TGTGCCAGCAGTAATGAATTGGGGGGGATTGGCTACGAGCAGTACTTC	CASSNELGGIGYEQYF
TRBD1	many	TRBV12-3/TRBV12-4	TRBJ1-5	TGTGCCAGCAGTTTAGCGCTACAGGGGGCTCAGCTCCAGCATTTT	CASSLALQGAQLQHF
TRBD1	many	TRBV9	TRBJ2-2	TGTGCCAGCAGCGTAGCTCCGGGACAGCTGACCGGGGAGCTGTTTTTT	CASSVAPGQLTGELFF
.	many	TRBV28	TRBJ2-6	TGTGCCAGCAGTTTATTCACCGGAAACTCTGGGGCCAACGTCCTGACTTTC	CASSLFTGNSGANVLTF
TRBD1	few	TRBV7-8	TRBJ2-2	TGTGCCAGCAGCTTAGACAGGGGGCTCTTGAACACCGGGGAGCTGTTTTTT	CASSLDRGLLNTGELFF
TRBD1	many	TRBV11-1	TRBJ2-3	TGTGCCAGCAGCTTAGATGCAGGGGGCCGGGCGGATACGCAGTATTTT	CASSLDAGGRADTQYF
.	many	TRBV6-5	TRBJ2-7	TGTGCCAGCAGTTACGAGGCCAGGACCCCGAGGTTCGAGCAGTACTTC	CASSYEARTPRFEQYF
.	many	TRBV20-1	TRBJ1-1	TGCAGTGCTAGAGATAAACTTGGACAGTCAATGAACACTGAAGCTTTCTTT	CSARDKLGQSMNTEAFF
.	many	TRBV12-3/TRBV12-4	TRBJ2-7	TGTGCCAGCAGTTTAGCGCAGGGGTATGCCTACGAGCAGTACTTC	CASSLAQGYAYEQYF
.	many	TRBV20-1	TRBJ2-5	TGCAGTGCTATAGTCCGCCCTCTTCACCAAGAGACCCAGTACTTC	CSAIVRPLHQETQYF
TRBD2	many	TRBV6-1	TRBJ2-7	TGTGCCAGCAGTGTTCAAGCGGGAGGTTACTACGAGCAGTACTTC	CASSVQAGGYYEQYF
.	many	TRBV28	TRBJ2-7	TGTGCCAGCAGAGCAGCCGTAGACAGGGGACTAACCTACGAGCAGTACTTC	CASRAAVDRGLTYEQYF
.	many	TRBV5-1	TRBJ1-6	TGCGCCAGCAGCTCTACCGGGATTTATAATTCACCCCTCCACTTT	CASSSTGIYNSPLHF
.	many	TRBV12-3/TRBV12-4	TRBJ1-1	TGTGCCAGCAGTTTTGGAGCCGCGAACACTGAAGCTTTCTTT	CASSFGAANTEAFF
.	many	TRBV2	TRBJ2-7	TGTGCCAGCAGTGAATCGGTACCTCCCTACGAGCAGTACTTC	CASSESVPPYEQYF
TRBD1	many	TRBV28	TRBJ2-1	TGTGCCAGCAGTTCACCGGGACAGGTCTACAATGAGCAGTTCTTC	CASSSPGQVYNEQFF
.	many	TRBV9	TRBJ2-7	TGTGCCAGCAGCGTGGGGCTGATTGGATCCTACGAGCAGTACTTC	CASSVGLIGSYEQYF
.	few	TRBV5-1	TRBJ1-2	TGCGCCAGCAGCTCTACACCGGGACAACGAACTAACGGGGGTGGCTACACCTTC	CASSSTPGQRTNGGGYTF
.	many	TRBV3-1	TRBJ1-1	TGTGCCAGCAGCCAAGATCACAGGCCCAGCGCTGAAGCTTTCTTT	CASSQDHRPSAEAFF
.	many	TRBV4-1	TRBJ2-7	TGCGCCAGCAGCCAAGGGGAGCGGGCCAGCTCCTACGAGCAGTACTTC	CASSQGERASSYEQYF
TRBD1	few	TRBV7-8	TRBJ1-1	TGTGCCAGCATCCCCGGGACAGGGTACTCCGGAGCGGGAGCTTTCTTT	CASIPGTGYSGAGAFF
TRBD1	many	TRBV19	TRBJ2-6	TGTGCCAGTACCCCAGGACAGGGCCCTCGGGGGGCCAACGTCCTGACTTTC	CASTPGQGPRGANVLTF
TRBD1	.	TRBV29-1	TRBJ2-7	TGCAGCGTGACCGGGACAGAAGCCTACGAGCAGTACTTC	CSVTGTEAYEQYF
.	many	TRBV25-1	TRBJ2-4	TGTGCCAGCAGTGACACAGGGTTGGGCAAAAACATTCAGTACTTC	CASSDTGLGKNIQYF
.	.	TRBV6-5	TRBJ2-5	TGTGCCAGCAGTTCAGGGGTTTGGGAGACCCAGTACTTC	CASSSGVWETQYF
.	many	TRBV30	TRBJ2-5	TGTGCCTGGAGTAAAGCGGCGCAAGAGACCCAGTACTTC	CAWSKAAQETQYF
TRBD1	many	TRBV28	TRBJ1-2	TGTGCCAGCAGTGCCAACGACAGGGTTGGCTACACCTTC	CASSANDRVGYTF
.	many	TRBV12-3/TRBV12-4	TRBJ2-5	TGTGCCAGCAGTTGGAGGGACGGAGAGACCCAGTACTTC	CASSWRDGETQYF
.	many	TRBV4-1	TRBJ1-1	TGCGCCAGCAGCCAAGATGATCGGGGGGGGAACACTGAAGCTTTCTTT	CASSQDDRGGNTEAFF
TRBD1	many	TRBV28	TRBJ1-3	TGTGCCAGCAGTTCAGGGGGCGGAATTGGAAACACCATATATTTT	CASSSGGGIGNTIYF
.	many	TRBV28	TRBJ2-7	TGTGCCAGCAGTACTCAGGGGATAGCCTACGAGCAGTACTTC	CASSTQGIAYEQYF
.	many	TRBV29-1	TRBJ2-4	TGCAGCGTTGAGGTCAGGGGAGACATTCAGTACTTC	CSVEVRGDIQYF
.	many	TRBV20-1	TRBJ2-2	TGCAGTGCTAGAGATCTACGGGCGAACACCGGGGAGCTGTTTTTT	CSARDLRANTGELFF
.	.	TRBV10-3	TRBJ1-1	TGTGCCATCAGTGAGTCGATGGGGGCTACCCTAGCTTTCTTT	CAISESMGATLAFF
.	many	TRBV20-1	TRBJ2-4	TGCAGTGCAACCACACGGCTAATAGCCAAAAACATTCAGTACTTC	CSATTRLIAKNIQYF
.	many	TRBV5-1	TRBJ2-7	TGCGCCAGCAGCTTATCGGTTCGGGGTATTAACGAGCAGTACTTC	CASSLSVRGINEQYF
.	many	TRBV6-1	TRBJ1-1	TGTGCCACCGCGAGCAACACTGAAGCTTTCTTT	CATASNTEAFF
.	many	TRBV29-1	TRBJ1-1	TGCAGCGTTGAAGAGGGTTGGAACACTGAAGCTTTCTTT	CSVEEGWNTEAFF
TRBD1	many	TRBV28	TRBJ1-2	TGTGCCAGCAGGGGGACAGTCGCTAACTATGGCTACACCTTC	CASRGTVANYGYTF
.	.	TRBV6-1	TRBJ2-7	TGTGCCAGCACCGGGACAAGTTTGGCCGAGCAGTACTTC	CASTGTSLAEQYF
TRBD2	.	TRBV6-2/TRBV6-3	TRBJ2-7	TGTGCCAGCAGCGCGACCGGACTAGCGGGAGATGTAGGTACCTACGAGCAGTACTTC	CASSATGLAGDVGTYEQYF
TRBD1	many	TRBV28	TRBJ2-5	TGTGCCAGCAGGAAAGGGACAGGCCGACAAGAGACCCAGTACTTC	CASRKGTGRQETQYF
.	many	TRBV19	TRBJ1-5	TGTGCCAGTAGTATTAGGGTAGGGGAAAGCAATCAGCCCCAGCATTTT	CASSIRVGESNQPQHF
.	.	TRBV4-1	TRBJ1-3	TGCGCCAGCAGCCAAGATCCAGGAGCAGGGGAGGGAGACACCATATATTTT	CASSQDPGAGEGDTIYF
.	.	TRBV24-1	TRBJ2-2	TGTGCCACCAGGACGTTTGACACCGGGGAGCTGTCTTTT	CATRTFDTGELSF
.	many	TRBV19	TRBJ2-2	TGTGCCAGTAGTAGGCGTAAGAACACCGGGGAGCTGTTTTTT	CASSRRKNTGELFF
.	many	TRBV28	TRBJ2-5	TGTGCCAGCAGTGGGACACCTAAAGAGACCCAGTACTTC	CASSGTPKETQYF
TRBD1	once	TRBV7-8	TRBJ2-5	TGTGCCAGCAGCCTTCAGACAGGGGGCTACGAGACCCAGTACTTC	CASSLQTGGYETQYF
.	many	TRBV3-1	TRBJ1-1	TGTGCCAGCAGCCAAGATCATTTGGCGGGAGCTTTCTTT	CASSQDHLAGAFF
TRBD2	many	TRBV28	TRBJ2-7	TGTGCCAGCAGTCTCCTTGGGACTAGCGGATACGAGCAGTACTTC	CASSLLGTSGYEQYF
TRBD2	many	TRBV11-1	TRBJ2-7	TGTGCCAGCAGCTCCGGGGAGGGAGGAAAATCCTACGAGCAGTACTTC	CASSSGEGGKSYEQYF
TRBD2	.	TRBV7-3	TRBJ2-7	TGTGCCAGCAGCCTAAGGTCCGGGACTAGCGGGAGGGCCTACTACGAGCAGTACTTC	CASSLRSGTSGRAYYEQYF
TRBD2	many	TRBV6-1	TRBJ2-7	TGTGCCAGCAGTGAAGCACCGGGAGGGCCGTACTTC	CASSEAPGGPYF
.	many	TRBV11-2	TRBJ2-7	TGTGCCAGCAGCCGTATCATCTACGAGCAGTACTTC	CASSRIIYEQYF